This T cell receptor beta chain was sequenced during a study of blood T cell repertoires in COVID-19 (dated by TCRdb to between 2020 and 2021). Study-level background: The collaborator samples originated in the United States, Italy and Spain and spanned the acute and convalescent phases of COVID-19. Nearly every sample came with metadata listing a de-identified subject ID, COVID-19 status, age in years and sex. The material from the prospective study consisted of cDNA or gDNA derived from T cells, B-cell-depleted T cells, or PBMCs. HLA class I and class II types, where available, came from metadata supplied by the sample provider rather than from assay-based typing. A freely available public database, intended as a resource for researchers studying the immune response to SARS-CoV-2, is where the repertoires were released. Subjects who had been exposed to COVID-19, were actively infected with it, or had recovered from it provided the deeply sampled blood TCRbeta repertoires that made up the dataset. The samples were drawn from the first 160 participants of the ongoing ImmuneRACE study and from roughly 1,300 subjects provided by 6 global collaborators.

The study at large found these results: Clinical and demographic metadata were provided uncurated, with the amount varying by source and participant.

The collaborating institutions used their own protocols to collect whole blood in K2EDTA tubes. For TCRbeta analysis, collaborators shipped samples in one of three forms: frozen whole blood, isolated PBMCs, or DNA extracted from either of those sample types. To note about this clone: The antigen it binds to is not known. It has no much larger one-base neighbor in the sample; base qualities were not kept.

The immunoSEQ Assay, a bias-controlled multiplex PCR, was used to amplify TCRbeta CDR3 regions from genomic DNA. The study's own analysis went as follows. Nucleated cell counts per sample were estimated from amplification of reference gene primers within the assay. To quantify the absolute abundance of each unique TCRbeta CDR3 rearrangement, sequence reads were collapsed and filtered. For each sample, productive Simpson clonality was calculated as the square root of Simpson's diversity index across productive rearrangements. Sourced from immuneACCESS, this table was stored by TCRdb with only in-frame sequences that have V and J called. A share of the clones is absent; for the studies checked, an unresolved V gene accounts for under half, and the remainder has no known explanation. V, J and clone size derive from that table, while D and trimming were established from the DNA sequence. Present in this sample are some 310,000 clones, roughly 91% of which were seen just once. The leading ten clones occupy 1% of the sample.

The germline V end is reduced by 4 bases and the J end by 4 bases; junction bases left unmatched: 7. The CDR3 runs 15 amino acids, cysteine and phenylalanine included. The retained sequence is limited to the CDR3, 45 bases, with the frame set at the first base. The germline V gene (reference sequence) yields LNHDA for CDR1 and SQIVND for CDR2. The sequence derives from a man aged 50 to 60 with active or convalescent COVID-19. Input material: peripheral blood. Here the chain combines TRBV19 and TRBJ1-2, with TRBD1 matching 9 junction bases. The sequenced DNA is TGTGCCAGTAGTAACCCGGGGACAGGGACCTATGGCTACACCTTC. The translation is CASSNPGTGTYGYTF. The reference TRBV19 and TRBJ1-2 proteins fill in what lies around the CDR3, so the full variable domain reads DGGITQSPKYLFRKEGQNVTLSCEQNLNHDAMYWYRQDPGQGLRLIYYSQIVNDFQKGDIAEGYSVSREKKESFPLTVTSAQKNPTAFYLCASSNPGTGTYGYTFGSGTRLTVV.